These 24 T cell receptor beta chains were sequenced from one sample in a study of blood T cell repertoires in COVID-19 (dated by TCRdb to the early 2020s). The library came from the immunoSEQ multiplex PCR assay. What TCRdb holds here is the immuneACCESS table cut down to in-frame rearrangements. Part of the clones is not present; checked against another copy, under half of the missing clones reflect an unresolved V gene, and the others are unexplained. The sample table records 230,000 or so clones; around 80% of these occur just once. The ten top clones hold roughly 4.9% of the sample. Material for sequencing was peripheral blood. The receptors derive from a human donor in a cohort sampled during active COVID-19.

V gene TRBV28 combines with J gene TRBJ2-7, with 7 bases matching TRBD1. J was trimmed by 3 bases and V by 6 bases; bases with no gene match: 17. CDR3 length equals 17 residues. Germline V gene sequence: CDR1 MDHEN, CDR2 SYDVKM. The CDR3 loop is CASSQPTGIVVFYEQYF. The CDR3, as DNA: TGTGCCAGCAGCCAGCCGACAGGGATAGTGGTTTTCTACGAGCAGTACTTC.

The rearrangement links TRBV7-9 to TRBJ1-1, with 7 bases aligning to TRBD1. CDR1 is SEHNR and CDR2 is FQNEAQ in the germline V gene (reference sequence). With 10 bases clipped from V and 4 bases from J, the junction kept 18 bases outside the gene matches. The CDR3 contains 16 residues. The CDR3 region has the DNA TGTGCCACGAATGCCCGACAGGGAACGGAATTCACTGAAGCTTTCTTT. It encodes CATNARQGTEFTEAFF.

This chain joins TRBV5-6 and TRBJ2-1, with D uncertain. CDR1 SGHDT and CDR2 YYEEEE come from the germline V gene. The CDR3 runs 17 residues. Trimming pared 2 bases from V and 0 bases from J, leaving 15 bases between. DNA for the CDR3: TGTGCCAGCAGCTTTCGACCGACTGCCCTCTCCTACAATGAGCAGTTCTTC. This sequence encodes CASSFRPTALSYNEQFF. The whole variable domain, remainder taken from reference TRBV5-6 and TRBJ2-1, is DAGVTQSPTHLIKTRGQQVTLRCSPKSGHDTVSWYQQALGQGPQFIFQYYEEEERQRGNFPDRFSGHQFPNYSSELNVNALLLGDSALYLCASSFRPTALSYNEQFFGPGTRLTVL.

This rearrangement joins TRBV27 to TRBJ1-5, with 7 bases identical to TRBD1. The CDR3 is made up of 16 amino acids. Per germline, CDR1 MNHEY and CDR2 SMNVEV (reference sequence). J gave up 3 bases and V 0 bases, and 5 bases lay outside the gene matches. This CDR3 reads CASSLSGQIPNQPQHF. CDR3 in DNA: TGTGCCAGCAGTTTATCGGGACAGATCCCCAATCAGCCCCAGCATTTT.

This clone has just one count. This chain uses TRBV5-1 with TRBJ1-3; 8 positions agree with TRBD1. CDR1 and CDR2 from the germline V gene are SGHRS and YFSETQ. The CDR3 contains 14 residues. V shed 4 bases, J shed 2 bases, and the junction held 2 bases outside the gene matches. The CDR3: CASSPDRAGNTIYF. The CDR3 DNA sequence: TGCGCCAGCAGCCCGGACAGGGCTGGAAACACCATATATTTT.

The count of this clone is one. V is TRBV6-5 and J is TRBJ2-7; maybe TRBD2 (6 bases). The length of the CDR3 is 13 residues. The germline V gene encodes CDR1 MNHEY and CDR2 SVGAGI. V lost 7 bases and J lost 5, with 15 bases in between. This chain's CDR3 is CASNRPGSHEQYF. CDR3 DNA sequence: TGTGCCAGCAATCGGCCCGGGAGCCACGAGCAGTACTTC.

In the case of this clone: This clone may be a read error of a much larger clone one base away. Additional DNA sequences in this sample encode the identical CDR3. The rearrangement uses TRBV11-2 and TRBJ2-7; D unresolved. Germline CDR1 SGHAT, CDR2 FQNNGV. Trimming left V 0 bases short and J 0 bases short, with 6 bases between. This CDR3 has 14 amino acids. CDR3 residues: CASSLDRSSYEQYF. The DNA of the CDR3 is TGTGCCAGCAGCTTAGACCGTAGCTCCTACGAGCAGTACTTC.

The chain carries TRBV4-3 and TRBJ1-1; TRBD1 matches 8 bases. CDR3 length: 14 residues. The germline V gene encodes CDR1 LGHNA and CDR2 YSLEER. V lost 0 bases, J lost 6 bases, and 3 bases stayed unmatched. CDR3 in DNA: TGCGCCAGCAGCCAAGATCGGGACAGGTCTGAAGCTTTCTTT. It is translated as CASSQDRDRSEAFF.

The count of this clone is one. V usage is TRBV7-2 and J usage is TRBJ2-7; 7 bases fit TRBD1. Germline CDR1 and CDR2: SGHTA and FQGNSA. The CDR3 runs 15 residues. V dropped 2 bases and J dropped 6; count of bases not matched to a gene: 10. The CDR3 DNA reads TGTGCCAGCAGCTTAACCCGGACAGGTGGGTCCGAGCAGTACTTC. This gives the protein CASSLTRTGGSEQYF.

The J gene is TRBJ2-7, the V gene TRBV27; 7 bases agree with TRBD1. The CDR3 is made up of 15 amino acids. Germline trimming cut 7 bases from V and 7 bases from J; bases unmatched to any gene: 16. Germline CDR1 MNHEY, CDR2 SMNVEV (reference sequence). CDR3 bases: TGTGCCAGCACCGCAGACCGGGACAGCCCCCGGGAGCAGTACTTC. Its protein is CASTADRDSPREQYF.

This clone came up once. The gene calls are TRBV28 and TRBJ2-7; 10 positions match TRBD1. The CDR3 runs to 15 residues. Germline trimming cut 6 bases from V and 2 bases from J; bases unmatched to any gene: 7. Germline lookup yields CDR1 MDHEN and CDR2 SYDVKM. The CDR3 reads CASRMTGGMTYEQYF. The CDR3 bases are TGTGCCAGCAGGATGACAGGGGGCATGACCTACGAGCAGTACTTC. Based on the CDR3 plus reference TRBV28 and TRBJ2-7, the full variable domain is DVKVTQSSRYLVKRTGEKVFLECVQDMDHENMFWYRQDPGLGLRLIYFSYDVKMKEKGDIPEGYSVSREKKERFSLILESASTNQTSMYLCASRMTGGMTYEQYFGPGTRLTVT.

The chain has TRBV5-4 and TRBJ2-5; tentatively, D is TRBD2 (5 bases). The CDR3 runs 15 residues. V lost 4 bases, J lost 5 bases, and 18 bases lay in between. CDR1 and CDR2 (germline): SGHNT, YYREEE (reference sequence). The CDR3 spells CASSTLRELRETQYF. DNA for the CDR3: TGTGCCAGCAGCACCCTTAGGGAGCTGAGGGAGACCCAGTACTTC.

In DNA form, the CDR3 reads TGTGCCAGCAGCTCGCTAGCGGGTTACAATGAGCAGTTCTTC. Translation: CASSSLAGYNEQFF. The J gene is TRBJ2-1, the V gene TRBV11-3, with 8 bases identical to TRBD2. The CDR3 length is 14 residues. J was trimmed by 4 bases and V by 4 bases; bases with no gene match: 3. The V gene's germline CDR1 is SGHNT and CDR2 YENEEA. Together with reference TRBV11-3 and TRBJ2-1, the CDR3 gives the full variable domain: EAGVVQSPRYKIIEKKQPVAFWCNPISGHNTLYWYLQNLGQGPELLIRYENEEAVDDSQLPKDRFSAERLKGVDSTLKIQPAELGDSAVYLCASSSLAGYNEQFFGPGTRLTVL.

This clone was seen a few times. The chain combines TRBV27 with TRBJ1-2; D not resolved. Germline assignment: CDR1 MNHEY and CDR2 SMNVEV (reference sequence). V was shortened by 5 bases and J by 7 bases, with 14 bases between the two germline ends. The CDR3 extends over 13 amino acids. In nucleotides, the CDR3 is TGTGCCAGCAGTCTCGGACTGGGCCGTGGCTACACCTTC. This codes for CASSLGLGRGYTF.

This chain uses TRBV5-1 with TRBJ1-1; 9 bases map to TRBD1. J lost 4 bases, V lost 1 base, and 14 bases had no gene match. The germline V gene has CDR1 SGHRS and CDR2 YFSETQ. CDR3 size: 18 residues. This CDR3 reads CASSLRTGANSWGTEAFF. The CDR3 nucleotides are TGCGCCAGCAGCTTGAGGACAGGGGCGAACTCCTGGGGCACTGAAGCTTTCTTT.

V is TRBV30 and J is TRBJ2-7, with TRBD2 matching 14 bases. The CDR3 is made up of 15 amino acids. Germline CDR1 and CDR2: GTSNPN and SVGIG (reference sequence). V lost 1 base and J lost 3; bases outside the gene matches: 2. The CDR3 nucleotides read TGTGCCTGGAGTGCGGGACTAGCGGGAGTCTACGAGCAGTACTTC. Protein product: CAWSAGLAGVYEQYF.

The chain has TRBV5-5 and TRBJ2-6, with D perhaps matching TRBD1 (6 bases). The V end was cut by 4 bases, the J end by 1 base, with 9 bases between. Germline V gene lookup returns CDR1 SGHKS and CDR2 YYEKEE (reference sequence). The CDR3 is made up of 15 amino acids. CDR3 in DNA: TGTGCCAGCAGCGCGAGGGGGTCTGGGGCCAACGTCCTGACTTTC. It yields the protein CASSARGSGANVLTF.

This clone came up once. The chain is built from TRBV6-2 or TRBV6-3 and TRBJ2-1; 9 nucleotides match TRBD1. The CDR3 extends over 15 amino acids. CDR1 is MNHEY and CDR2 is SVGEGT in the germline V gene. V was pared by 5 bases and J by 7 bases, with 9 bases of the junction left unmatched. This chain's CDR3 is CASSRGQGLRNEQFF. DNA of the CDR3: TGTGCCAGCAGTAGGGGACAGGGCCTACGAAATGAGCAGTTCTTC.

V usage is TRBV9 and J usage is TRBJ1-5; TRBD1 matches at 10 bases. V gave up 4 bases and J gave up 3 bases; unmatched junction bases: 4. The CDR3 sequence is 15 residues long. The germline V gene encodes CDR1 SGDLS and CDR2 YYNGEE. CDR3 coding DNA: TGTGCCAGCAGCTCCGGGACAGGGGACAATCAGCCCCAGCATTTT. The encoded protein is CASSSGTGDNQPQHF.

The V call is TRBV27, the J call TRBJ2-1; 8 positions match TRBD1. V dropped 5 bases and J dropped 1; count of bases not matched to a gene: 1. CDR1 is MNHEY, CDR2 SMNVEV, per germline (reference sequence). This CDR3 contains 14 residues. DNA for the CDR3: TGTGCCAGCAGTGACAGGGGATCCTACAATGAGCAGTTCTTC. Protein: CASSDRGSYNEQFF.

The DNA for the CDR3 is TGTGCCAGCAGCTCCTACCGGGACAGGGGAGGAGGCTACGAGCAGTACTTC. Its translation is CASSSYRDRGGGYEQYF. This chain uses TRBV7-9 with TRBJ2-7; 10 nucleotides agree with TRBD1. Germline V lookup: CDR1 SEHNR, CDR2 FQNEAQ (reference sequence). The CDR3 covers 17 residues. V shed 4 bases, J shed 3 bases, and the junction held 12 bases outside the gene matches. The full variable domain, completed using reference TRBV7-9 and TRBJ2-7, is DTGVSQNPRHKITKRGQNVTFRCDPISEHNRLYWYRQTLGQGPEFLTYFQNEAQLEKSRLLSDRFSAERPKGSFSTLEIQRTEQGDSAMYLCASSSYRDRGGGYEQYFGPGTRLTVT.

In nucleotides, the CDR3 is TGTGCCAGCAGCTCTACAGGGGGCCTCTACGAGCAGTACTTC. Translated, it gives CASSSTGGLYEQYF. The genes are TRBV7-8 and TRBJ2-7; 9 nucleotides agree with TRBD1. In germline, CDR1 is SGHVS, CDR2 FQNEAQ. The ends lost 4 bases at V and 3 bases at J; junction bases unmatched: 4. The CDR3 length is 14 residues.

This chain uses TRBV7-9 with TRBJ1-1; D is unresolved. This CDR3 contains 10 residues. CDR1 SEHNR and CDR2 FQNEAQ come from the germline V gene (reference sequence). V lost 8 bases, J lost 3 bases, and 4 bases lay in between. CDR3 coding DNA: TGTGCCAGCTCCTACACTGAAGCTTTCTTT. Encoded protein: CASSYTEAFF.

This clone turned up a few times. This rearrangement joins TRBV19 to TRBJ1-1; D uncertain. The CDR3 is made up of 12 amino acids. Germline CDR1 LNHDA, CDR2 SQIVND (reference sequence). V lost 11 bases, J lost 4 bases, and 14 bases lay in between. The CDR3 is CAAKMSGTEAFF. The CDR3 DNA sequence: TGTGCCGCCAAAATGTCGGGCACTGAAGCTTTCTTT.